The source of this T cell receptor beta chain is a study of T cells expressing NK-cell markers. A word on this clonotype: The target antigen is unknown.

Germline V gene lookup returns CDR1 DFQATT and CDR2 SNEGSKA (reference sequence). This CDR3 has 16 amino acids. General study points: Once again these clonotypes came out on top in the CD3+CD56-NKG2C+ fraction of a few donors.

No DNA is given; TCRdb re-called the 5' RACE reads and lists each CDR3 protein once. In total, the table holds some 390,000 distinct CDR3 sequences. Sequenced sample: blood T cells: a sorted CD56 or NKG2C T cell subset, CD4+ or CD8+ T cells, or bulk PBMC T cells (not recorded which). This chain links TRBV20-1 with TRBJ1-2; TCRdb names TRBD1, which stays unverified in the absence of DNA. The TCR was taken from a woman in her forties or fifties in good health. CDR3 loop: CSASEPGAHSNYGYTF.